This T cell receptor (beta chain) is drawn from a study of response to subunit inactivated influenza vaccine. TCRdb reanalysed the RT-PCR reads using MiXCR and keeps one entry per CDR3 protein. The sample lists about 570,000 distinct CDR3 sequences; about 11% were seen once. The CDR3 is 14 amino acids. Germline CDR1 and CDR2: DFQATT and SNEGSKA (reference sequence). V lost 5 bases to trimming and J lost 4 bases, with 15 bases between them. This sample also appeared in a second study, on T cells expressing NK-cell markers. That work contributes: What made the TCR beta cDNA was 5'RACE template switching with UMIs.

The sequence was obtained from a man between 50 and 59 years old who received an inactivated influenza vaccine. The material sequenced was PBMCs from blood, taken on the day of vaccination. The genes are TRBV20-1 and TRBJ1-5, with D hard to call. The CDR3, as DNA: TGCAGTGCTCGAGGAGCGGGGTTTAATCAGCCCCAGCATTTT. It yields the protein CSARGAGFNQPQHF.